This T cell receptor (beta chain) was obtained from a study of cytomegalovirus exposure and HLA in healthy donors. Study overall: The 120 or so validation repertoires used the same platform as the roughly 670 first-cohort repertoires, a later analysis reported. Study results and limitations: Rare TCR sequences predominated, though certain public TCRs were found in many donors. In vitro confirmation showed three CMV-associated chains to be CMV antigen specific.

Some clones are missing from TCRdb's copy, which holds only in-frame ones; the method was immunoSEQ multiplex PCR. The sample has about 71,000 clones; around 93% are singletons. The validation cohort, a group of roughly 120 subjects, included the donors and was separate from the roughly 670-subject first cohort. A note on this clone: Its antigen is currently unknown.

The V gene's germline CDR1 is GTSNPN and CDR2 SVGIG (reference sequence). This CDR3 has 13 residues. V was shortened by 3 bases and J by 3 bases, with 12 bases between the two germline ends. This receptor was obtained from a woman younger than 30 in good health and CMV-seronegative. The sample consisted of PBMCs. The chain employs TRBV30 and TRBJ2-7; the D is unclear. CDR3: CAWSYDIYYEQYF. CDR3 DNA sequence: TGTGCCTGGAGCTACGACATTTACTACGAGCAGTACTTC.